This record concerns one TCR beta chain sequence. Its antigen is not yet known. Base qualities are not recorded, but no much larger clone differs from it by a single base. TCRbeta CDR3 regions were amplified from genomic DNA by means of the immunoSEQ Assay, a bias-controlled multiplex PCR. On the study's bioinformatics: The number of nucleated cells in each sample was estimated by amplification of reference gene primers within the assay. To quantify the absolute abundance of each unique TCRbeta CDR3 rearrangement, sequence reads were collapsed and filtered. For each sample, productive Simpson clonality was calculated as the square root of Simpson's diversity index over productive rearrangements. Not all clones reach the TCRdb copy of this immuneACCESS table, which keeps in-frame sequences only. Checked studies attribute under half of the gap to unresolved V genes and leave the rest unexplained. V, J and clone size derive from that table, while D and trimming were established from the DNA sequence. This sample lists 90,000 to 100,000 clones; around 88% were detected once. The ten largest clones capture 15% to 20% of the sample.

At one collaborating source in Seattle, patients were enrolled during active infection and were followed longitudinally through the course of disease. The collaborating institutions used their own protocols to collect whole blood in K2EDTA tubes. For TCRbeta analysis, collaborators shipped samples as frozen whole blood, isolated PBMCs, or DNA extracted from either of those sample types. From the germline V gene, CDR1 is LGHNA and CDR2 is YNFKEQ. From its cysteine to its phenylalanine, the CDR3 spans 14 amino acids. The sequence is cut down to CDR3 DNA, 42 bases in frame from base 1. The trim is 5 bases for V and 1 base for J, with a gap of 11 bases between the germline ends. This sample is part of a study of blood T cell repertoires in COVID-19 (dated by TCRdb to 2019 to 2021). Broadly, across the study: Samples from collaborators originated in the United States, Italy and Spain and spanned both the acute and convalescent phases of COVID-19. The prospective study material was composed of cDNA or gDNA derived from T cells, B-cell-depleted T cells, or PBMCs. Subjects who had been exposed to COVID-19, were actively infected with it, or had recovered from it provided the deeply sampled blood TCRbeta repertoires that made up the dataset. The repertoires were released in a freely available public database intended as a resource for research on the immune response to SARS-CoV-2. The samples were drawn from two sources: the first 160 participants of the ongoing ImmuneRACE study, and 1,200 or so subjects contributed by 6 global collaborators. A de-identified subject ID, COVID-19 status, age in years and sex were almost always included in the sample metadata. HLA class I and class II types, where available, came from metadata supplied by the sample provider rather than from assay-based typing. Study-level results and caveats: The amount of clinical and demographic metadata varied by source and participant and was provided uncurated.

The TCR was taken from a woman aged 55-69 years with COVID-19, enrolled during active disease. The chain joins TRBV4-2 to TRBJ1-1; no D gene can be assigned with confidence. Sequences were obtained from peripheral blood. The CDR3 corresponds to CASSSSGGNTEAFF. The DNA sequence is TGTGCCAGCAGCTCATCCGGAGGGAACACTGAAGCTTTCTTT.